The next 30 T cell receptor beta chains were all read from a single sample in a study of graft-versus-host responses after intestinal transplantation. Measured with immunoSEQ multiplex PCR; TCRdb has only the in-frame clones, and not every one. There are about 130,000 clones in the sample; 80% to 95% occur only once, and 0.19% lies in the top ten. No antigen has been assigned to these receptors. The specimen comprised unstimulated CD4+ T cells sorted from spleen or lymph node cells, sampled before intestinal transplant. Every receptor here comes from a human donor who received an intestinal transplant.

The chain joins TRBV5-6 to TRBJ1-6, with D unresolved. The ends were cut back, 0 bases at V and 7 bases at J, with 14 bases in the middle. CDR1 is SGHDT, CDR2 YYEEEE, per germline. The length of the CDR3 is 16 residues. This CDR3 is CASSLVNRVGNSPLHF. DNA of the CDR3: TGTGCCAGCAGCTTGGTGAATAGGGTTGGAAATTCACCCCTCCACTTT.

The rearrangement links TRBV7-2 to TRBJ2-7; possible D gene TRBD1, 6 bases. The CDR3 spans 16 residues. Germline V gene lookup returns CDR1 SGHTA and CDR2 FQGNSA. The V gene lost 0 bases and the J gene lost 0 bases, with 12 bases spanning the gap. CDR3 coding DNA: TGTGCCAGCAGCTTAGCTCAGGGGTACCGCTCCTACGAGCAGTACTTC. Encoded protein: CASSLAQGYRSYEQYF.

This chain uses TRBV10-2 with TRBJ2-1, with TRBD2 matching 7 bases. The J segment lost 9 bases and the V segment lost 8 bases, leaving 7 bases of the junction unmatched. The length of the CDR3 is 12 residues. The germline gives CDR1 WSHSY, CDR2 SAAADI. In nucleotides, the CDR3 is TGCGCCAGCTCCGGACTAGTTAGTGAGCAGTTCTTC. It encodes CASSGLVSEQFF.

The DNA for the CDR3 is TGTGCCAGCAGCCGAGTTAGTAGGGCCAAAAACATTCAGTACTTC. This encodes CASSRVSRAKNIQYF. The chain has TRBV14 and TRBJ2-4; D uncertain. Germline CDR1 SGHDN, CDR2 FVKESK. V lost 4 bases and J 1 base, leaving 11 bases between the germline ends. CDR3 length: 15 amino acids.

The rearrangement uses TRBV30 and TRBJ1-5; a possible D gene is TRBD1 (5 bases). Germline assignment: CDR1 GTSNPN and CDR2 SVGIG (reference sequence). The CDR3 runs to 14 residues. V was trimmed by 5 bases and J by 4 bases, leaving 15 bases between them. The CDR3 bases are TGTGCCTGGGGCAACCTCGGGGGGAATCAGCCCCAGCATTTT. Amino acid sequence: CAWGNLGGNQPQHF.

In nucleotides, the CDR3 is TGTGCCAGCAGCAACTCAGAAACTAGCGCGGAGACCCAGTACTTC. This codes for CASSNSETSAETQYF. V gene TRBV7-6 combines with J gene TRBJ2-5; TRBD2 agrees at 7 bases. This CDR3 contains 15 residues. The V segment lost 5 bases and the J segment 5 bases; nucleotides outside the gene matches: 11. Germline V lookup: CDR1 SGHVS, CDR2 FNYEAQ. The whole variable domain, remainder taken from reference TRBV7-6 and TRBJ2-5, is GAGVSQSPRYKVTKRGQDVALRCDPISGHVSLYWYRQALGQGPEFLTYFNYEAQQDKSGLPNDRFSAERPEGSISTLTIQRTEQRDSAMYRCASSNSETSAETQYFGPGTRLLVL.

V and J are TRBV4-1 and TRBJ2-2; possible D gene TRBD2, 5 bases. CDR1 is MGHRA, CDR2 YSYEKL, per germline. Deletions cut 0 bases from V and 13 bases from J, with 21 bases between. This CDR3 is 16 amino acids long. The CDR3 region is CASSQEGWQSGSWLFF. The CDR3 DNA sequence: TGCGCCAGCAGCCAAGAAGGTTGGCAGTCGGGGAGCTGGCTGTTTTTT.

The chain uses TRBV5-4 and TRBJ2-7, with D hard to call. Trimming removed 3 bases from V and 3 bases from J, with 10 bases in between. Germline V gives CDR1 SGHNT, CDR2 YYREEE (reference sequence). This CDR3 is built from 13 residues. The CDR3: CASSWGNSYEQYF. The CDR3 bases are TGTGCCAGCAGCTGGGGTAACAGCTACGAGCAGTACTTC.

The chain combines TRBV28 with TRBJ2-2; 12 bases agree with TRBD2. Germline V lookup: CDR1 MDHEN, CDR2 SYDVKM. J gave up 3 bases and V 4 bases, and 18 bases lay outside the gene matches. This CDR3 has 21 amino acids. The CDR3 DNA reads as TGTGCCAGCAGTTCGAGGGTGGGGCTAGCGGGAGGGAGAAGGTACACCGGGGAGCTGTTTTTT. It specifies CASSSRVGLAGGRRYTGELFF.

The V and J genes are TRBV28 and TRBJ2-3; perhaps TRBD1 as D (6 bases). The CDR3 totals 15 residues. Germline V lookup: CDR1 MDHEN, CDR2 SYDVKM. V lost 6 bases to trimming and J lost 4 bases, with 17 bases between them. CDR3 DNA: TGTGCCAGCAGGATTGGGGGCGCGGTAGCAGATACGCAGTATTTT. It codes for CASRIGGAVADTQYF.

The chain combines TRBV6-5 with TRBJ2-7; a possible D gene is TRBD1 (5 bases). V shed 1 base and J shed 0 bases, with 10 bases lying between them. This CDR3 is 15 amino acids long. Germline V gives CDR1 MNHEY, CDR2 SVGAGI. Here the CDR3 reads CASSYFGAISYEQYF. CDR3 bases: TGTGCCAGCAGTTACTTTGGGGCCATCTCCTACGAGCAGTACTTC.

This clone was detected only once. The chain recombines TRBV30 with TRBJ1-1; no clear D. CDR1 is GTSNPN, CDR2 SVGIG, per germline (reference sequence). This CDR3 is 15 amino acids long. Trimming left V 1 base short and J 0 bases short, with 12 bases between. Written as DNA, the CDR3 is TGTGCCTGGAGTGGCCCCGGAGGGCTGAACACTGAAGCTTTCTTT. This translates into CAWSGPGGLNTEAFF.

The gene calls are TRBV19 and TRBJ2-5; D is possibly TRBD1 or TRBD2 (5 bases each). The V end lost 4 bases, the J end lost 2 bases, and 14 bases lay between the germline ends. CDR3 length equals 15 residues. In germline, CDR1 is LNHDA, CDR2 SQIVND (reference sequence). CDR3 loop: CASSTGTSFQETQYF. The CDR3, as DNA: TGTGCCAGTAGTACCGGGACGTCATTTCAAGAGACCCAGTACTTC.

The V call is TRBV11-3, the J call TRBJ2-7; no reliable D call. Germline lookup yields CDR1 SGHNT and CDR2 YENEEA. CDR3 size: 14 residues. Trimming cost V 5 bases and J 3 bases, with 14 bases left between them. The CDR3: CASSPKDHYYEQYF. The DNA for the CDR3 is TGTGCCAGCAGCCCTAAAGACCATTACTACGAGCAGTACTTC.

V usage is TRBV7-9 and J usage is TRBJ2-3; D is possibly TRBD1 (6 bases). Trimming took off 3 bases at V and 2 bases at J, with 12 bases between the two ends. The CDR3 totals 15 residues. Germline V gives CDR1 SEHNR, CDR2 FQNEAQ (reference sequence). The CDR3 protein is CASSLGAPVTDTQYF. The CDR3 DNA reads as TGTGCCAGCAGCTTGGGGGCGCCAGTCACAGATACGCAGTATTTT.

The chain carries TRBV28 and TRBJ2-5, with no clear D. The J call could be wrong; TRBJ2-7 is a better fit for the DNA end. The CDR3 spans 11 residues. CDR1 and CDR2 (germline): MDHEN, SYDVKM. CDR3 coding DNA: TGTGCCAGCAGAAGCTCCTACGAGCAGTACTTC. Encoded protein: CASRSSYEQYF.

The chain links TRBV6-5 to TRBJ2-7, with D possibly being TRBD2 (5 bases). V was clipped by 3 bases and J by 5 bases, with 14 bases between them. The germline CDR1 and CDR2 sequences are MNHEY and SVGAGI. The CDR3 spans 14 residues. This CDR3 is CASSYSLRVNEQYF. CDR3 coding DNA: TGTGCCAGCAGTTATAGCCTGAGGGTAAACGAGCAGTACTTC.

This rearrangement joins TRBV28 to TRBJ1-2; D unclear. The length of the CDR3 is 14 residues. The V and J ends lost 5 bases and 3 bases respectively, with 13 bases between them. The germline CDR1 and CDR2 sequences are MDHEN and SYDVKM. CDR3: CASSIKQSYYGYTF. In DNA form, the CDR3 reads TGTGCCAGCAGTATTAAACAGAGCTACTATGGCTACACCTTC.

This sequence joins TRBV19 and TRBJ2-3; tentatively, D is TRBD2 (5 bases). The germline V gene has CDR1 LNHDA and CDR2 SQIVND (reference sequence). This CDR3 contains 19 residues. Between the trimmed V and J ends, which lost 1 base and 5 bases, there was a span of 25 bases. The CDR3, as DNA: TGTGCCAGTAGTATAGCCGTGCTACGGGATACCACGGCAGGAGATACGCAGTATTTT. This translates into CASSIAVLRDTTAGDTQYF.

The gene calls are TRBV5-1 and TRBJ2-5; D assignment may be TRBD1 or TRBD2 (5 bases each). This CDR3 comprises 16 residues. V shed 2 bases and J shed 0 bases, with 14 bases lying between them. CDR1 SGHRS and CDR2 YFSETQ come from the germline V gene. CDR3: CASSFRDPGDQETQYF. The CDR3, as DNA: TGCGCCAGCAGCTTCCGGGACCCTGGGGACCAAGAGACCCAGTACTTC.

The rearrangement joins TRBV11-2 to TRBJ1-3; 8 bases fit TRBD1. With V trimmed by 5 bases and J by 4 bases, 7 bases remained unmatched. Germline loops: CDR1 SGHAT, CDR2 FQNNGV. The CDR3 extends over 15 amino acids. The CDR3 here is CASSPRTGSGNTIYF. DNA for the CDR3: TGTGCCAGCAGCCCCCGGACAGGGTCCGGAAACACCATATATTTT. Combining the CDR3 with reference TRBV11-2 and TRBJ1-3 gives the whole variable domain EAGVAQSPRYKIIEKRQSVAFWCNPISGHATLYWYQQILGQGPKLLIQFQNNGVVDDSQLPKDRFSAERLKGVDSTLKIQPAKLEDSAVYLCASSPRTGSGNTIYFGEGSWLTVV.

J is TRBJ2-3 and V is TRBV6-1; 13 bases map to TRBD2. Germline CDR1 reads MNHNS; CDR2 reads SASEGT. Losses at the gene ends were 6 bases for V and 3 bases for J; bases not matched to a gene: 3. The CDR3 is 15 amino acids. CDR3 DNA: TGTGCCAGCAGATCACTAGCGGGGGGGACAGATACGCAGTATTTT. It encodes CASRSLAGGTDTQYF.

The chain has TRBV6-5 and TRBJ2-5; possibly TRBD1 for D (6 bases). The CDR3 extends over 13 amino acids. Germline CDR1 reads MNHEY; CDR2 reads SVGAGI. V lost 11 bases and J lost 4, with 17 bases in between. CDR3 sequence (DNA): TGTGCCTCTCTACAGGGACGGGGAGAGACCCAGTACTTC. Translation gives CASLQGRGETQYF.

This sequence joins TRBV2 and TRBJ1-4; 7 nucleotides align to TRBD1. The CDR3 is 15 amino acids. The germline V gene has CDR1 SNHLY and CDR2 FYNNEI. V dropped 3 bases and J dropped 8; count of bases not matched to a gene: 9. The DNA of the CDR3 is TGTGCCAGCAGTGACGGCGACAGGGTTTGGGAAAAACTGTTTTTT. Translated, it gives CASSDGDRVWEKLFF.

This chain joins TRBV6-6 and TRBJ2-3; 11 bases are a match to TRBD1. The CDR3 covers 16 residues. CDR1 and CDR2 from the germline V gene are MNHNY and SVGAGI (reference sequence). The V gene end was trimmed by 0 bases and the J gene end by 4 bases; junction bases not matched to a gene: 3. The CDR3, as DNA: TGTGCCAGCAGTTACTCGGACAGGGGGCGGGCAGATACGCAGTATTTT. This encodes CASSYSDRGRADTQYF.

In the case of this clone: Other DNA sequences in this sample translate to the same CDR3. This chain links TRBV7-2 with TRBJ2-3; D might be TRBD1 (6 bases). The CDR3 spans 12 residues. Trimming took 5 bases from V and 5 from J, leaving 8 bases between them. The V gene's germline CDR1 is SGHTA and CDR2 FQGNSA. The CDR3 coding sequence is TGTGCCAGCAGCCCACAGGGAGATACGCAGTATTTT. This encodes CASSPQGDTQYF.

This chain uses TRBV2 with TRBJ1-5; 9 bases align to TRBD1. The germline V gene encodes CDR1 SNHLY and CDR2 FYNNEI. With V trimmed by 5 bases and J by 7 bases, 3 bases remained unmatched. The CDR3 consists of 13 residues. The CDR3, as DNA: TGTGCCAGCAGTTTGACAGGGGGGCAGCCCCAGCATTTT. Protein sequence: CASSLTGGQPQHF.

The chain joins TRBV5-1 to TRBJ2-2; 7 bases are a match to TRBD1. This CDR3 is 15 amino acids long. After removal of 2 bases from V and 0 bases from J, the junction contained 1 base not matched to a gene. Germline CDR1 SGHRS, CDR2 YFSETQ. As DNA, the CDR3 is TGCGCCAGCAGCTTACAGGGGACGAACACCGGGGAGCTGTTTTTT. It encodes CASSLQGTNTGELFF.

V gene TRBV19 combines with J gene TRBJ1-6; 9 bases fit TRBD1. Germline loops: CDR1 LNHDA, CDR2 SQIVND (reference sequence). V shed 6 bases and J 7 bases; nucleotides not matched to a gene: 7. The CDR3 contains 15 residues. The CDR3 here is CASSTRDRANSPLHF. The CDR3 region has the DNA TGTGCCAGTAGCACCCGGGACAGGGCGAATTCACCCCTCCACTTT.

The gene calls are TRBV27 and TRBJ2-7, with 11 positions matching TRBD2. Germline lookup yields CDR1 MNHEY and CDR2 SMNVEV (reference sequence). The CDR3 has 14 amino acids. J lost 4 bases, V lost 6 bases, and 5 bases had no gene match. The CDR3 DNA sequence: TGTGCCAGCAGAACTAGCGGGAGAAAGTACGAGCAGTACTTC. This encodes CASRTSGRKYEQYF.